One T cell receptor beta chain is described in this entry. Germline CDR1 and CDR2: SGHNT and YYREEE (reference sequence). This CDR3 region has 15 residues. Germline trimming cut 1 base from V and 4 bases from J; bases unmatched to any gene: 2. These data belong to a study of CD8 T cells in Susac syndrome. Roughly 0.45 to 1 ug RNA was reverse transcribed with random hexamers. The CDR3 of TCR beta was amplified by immunoSEQ multiplex PCR across 54 Vbeta and 13 Jbeta. TCRdb re-analysed the immunoSEQ multiplex PCR reads in MiXCR, keeping a single row per CDR3 protein. The table includes fewer than 100,000 distinct CDR3 sequences, 90% to 95% detected once. Negative isolation was applied to CD8+ and CD4+ T cells, and FACS enrichment was applied to TEMRA cells.

The TCR sequence derives from a human donor with multiple sclerosis. The V gene is TRBV5-4, the J gene TRBJ2-7; 13 bases match TRBD2. The sequenced material came from CD8+ T cells from PBMCs. In DNA, the CDR3 is TGTGCCAGCAGCTTGTGGACTAGCGGGAGTTACGAGCAGTACTTC. Amino acids: CASSLWTSGSYEQYF.